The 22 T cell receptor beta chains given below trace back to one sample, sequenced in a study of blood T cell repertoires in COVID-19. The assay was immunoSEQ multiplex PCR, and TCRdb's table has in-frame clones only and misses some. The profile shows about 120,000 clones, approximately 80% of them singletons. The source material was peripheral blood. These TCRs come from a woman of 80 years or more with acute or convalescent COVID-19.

CDR3 sequence: CASSLGTGVGNYGYTF. In DNA, the CDR3 is TGTGCCAGCAGCTTAGGGACAGGGGTGGGTAACTATGGCTACACCTTC. The V gene is TRBV7-2, the J gene TRBJ1-2, with TRBD1 matching over 9 bases. Per the germline V gene, CDR1 is SGHTA and CDR2 is FQGNSA. The CDR3 covers 16 residues. Trimming at V came to 1 base and at J to 1 base, leaving 4 bases not matched to a gene.

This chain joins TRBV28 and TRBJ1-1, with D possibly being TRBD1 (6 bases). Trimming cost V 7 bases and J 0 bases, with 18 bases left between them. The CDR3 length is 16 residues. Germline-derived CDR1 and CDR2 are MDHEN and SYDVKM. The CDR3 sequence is CASKPGSGHLNTEAFF. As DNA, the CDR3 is TGTGCCAGCAAACCGGGATCGGGACACTTGAACACTGAAGCTTTCTTT.

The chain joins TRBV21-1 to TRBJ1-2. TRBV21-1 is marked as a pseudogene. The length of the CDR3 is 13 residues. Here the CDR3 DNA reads TGTGCCAGCAGCAAAGGGACAGCGGGAGGCTACACCTTC. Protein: CASSKGTAGGYTF.

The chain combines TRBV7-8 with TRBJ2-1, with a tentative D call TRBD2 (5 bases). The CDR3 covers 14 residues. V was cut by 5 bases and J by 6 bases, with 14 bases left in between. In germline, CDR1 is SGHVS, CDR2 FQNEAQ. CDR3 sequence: CASSPGINFNEQFF. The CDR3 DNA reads TGTGCCAGCAGCCCCGGGATAAACTTCAATGAGCAGTTCTTC. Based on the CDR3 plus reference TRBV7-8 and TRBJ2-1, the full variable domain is GAGVSQSPRYKVAKRGQDVALRCDPISGHVSLFWYQQALGQGPEFLTYFQNEAQLDKSGLPSDRFFAERPEGSVSTLKIQRTQQEDSAVYLCASSPGINFNEQFFGPGTRLTVL.

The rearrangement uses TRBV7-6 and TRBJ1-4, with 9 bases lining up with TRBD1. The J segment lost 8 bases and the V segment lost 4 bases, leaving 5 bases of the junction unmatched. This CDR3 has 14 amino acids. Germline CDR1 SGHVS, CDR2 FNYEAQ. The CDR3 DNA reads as TGTGCCAGCAGCTGGGGACAGGGACGCGAAAAACTGTTTTTT. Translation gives CASSWGQGREKLFF.

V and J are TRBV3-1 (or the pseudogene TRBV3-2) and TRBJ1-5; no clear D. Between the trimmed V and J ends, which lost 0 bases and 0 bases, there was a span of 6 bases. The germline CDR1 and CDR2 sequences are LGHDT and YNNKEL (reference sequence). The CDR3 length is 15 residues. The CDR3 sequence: CASSQDFNSNQPQHF. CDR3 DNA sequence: TGTGCCAGCAGCCAAGATTTCAATAGCAATCAGCCCCAGCATTTT.

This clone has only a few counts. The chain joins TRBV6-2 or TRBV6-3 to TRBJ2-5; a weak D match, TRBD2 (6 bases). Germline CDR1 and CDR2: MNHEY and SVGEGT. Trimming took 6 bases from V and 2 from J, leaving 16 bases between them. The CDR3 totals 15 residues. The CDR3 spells CASSSVLGLQETQYF. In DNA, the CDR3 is TGTGCCAGCAGCTCGGTCCTAGGACTACAAGAGACCCAGTACTTC.

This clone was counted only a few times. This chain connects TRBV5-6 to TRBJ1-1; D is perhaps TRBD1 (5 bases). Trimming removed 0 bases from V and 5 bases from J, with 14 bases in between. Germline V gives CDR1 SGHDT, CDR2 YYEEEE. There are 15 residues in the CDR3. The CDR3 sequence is CASSLGAGRGTEAFF. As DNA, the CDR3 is TGTGCCAGCAGCTTGGGAGCTGGTCGGGGGACTGAAGCTTTCTTT.

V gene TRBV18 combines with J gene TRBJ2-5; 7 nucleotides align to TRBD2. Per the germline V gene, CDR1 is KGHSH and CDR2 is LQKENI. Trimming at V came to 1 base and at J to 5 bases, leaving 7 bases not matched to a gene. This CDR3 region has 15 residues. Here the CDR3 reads CASSPRRGDGETQYF. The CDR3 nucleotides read TGTGCCAGCTCACCACGACGGGGGGATGGGGAGACCCAGTACTTC. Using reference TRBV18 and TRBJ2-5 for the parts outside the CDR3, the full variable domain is NAGVMQNPRHLVRRRGQEARLRCSPMKGHSHVYWYRQLPEEGLKFMVYLQKENIIDESGMPKERFSAEFPKEGPSILRIQQVVRGDSAAYFCASSPRRGDGETQYFGPGTRLLVL.

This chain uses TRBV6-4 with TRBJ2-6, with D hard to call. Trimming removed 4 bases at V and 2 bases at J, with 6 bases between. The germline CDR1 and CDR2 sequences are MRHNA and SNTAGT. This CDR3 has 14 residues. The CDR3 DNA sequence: TGTGCCAGCAGTGTGGAGCCTGGGGCCAACGTCCTGACTTTC. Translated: CASSVEPGANVLTF.

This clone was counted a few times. The chain's CDR3 is CASSEAGQGNTEAFF. The CDR3 DNA reads as TGTGCCAGCAGTGAAGCGGGACAGGGGAACACTGAAGCTTTCTTT. V and J are TRBV6-1 and TRBJ1-1, with TRBD1 matching over 9 bases. V shed 0 bases, J shed 1 base, and the junction held 0 bases outside the gene matches. CDR1 and CDR2 from the germline V gene are MNHNS and SASEGT. This CDR3 has 15 residues.

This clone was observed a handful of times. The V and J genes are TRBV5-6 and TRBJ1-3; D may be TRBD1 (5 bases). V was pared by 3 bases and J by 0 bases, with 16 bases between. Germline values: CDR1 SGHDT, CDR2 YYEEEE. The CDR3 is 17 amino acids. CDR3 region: CASSYLVGAHSGNTIYF. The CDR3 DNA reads TGTGCCAGCAGCTACCTAGTTGGGGCCCACTCTGGAAACACCATATATTTT.

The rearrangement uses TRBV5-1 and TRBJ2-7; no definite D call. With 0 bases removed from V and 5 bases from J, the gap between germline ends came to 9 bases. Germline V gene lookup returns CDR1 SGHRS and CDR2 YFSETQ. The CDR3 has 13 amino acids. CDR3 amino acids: CASSLAGSHEQYF. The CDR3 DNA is TGCGCCAGCAGCTTGGCCGGTTCCCACGAGCAGTACTTC.

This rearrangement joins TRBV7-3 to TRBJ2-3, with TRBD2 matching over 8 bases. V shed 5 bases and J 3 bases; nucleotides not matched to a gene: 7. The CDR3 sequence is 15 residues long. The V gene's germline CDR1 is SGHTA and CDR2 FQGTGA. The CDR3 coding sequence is TGTGCCAGCAGCCGGGGACTAGTGGGTACAGATACGCAGTATTTT. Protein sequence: CASSRGLVGTDTQYF.

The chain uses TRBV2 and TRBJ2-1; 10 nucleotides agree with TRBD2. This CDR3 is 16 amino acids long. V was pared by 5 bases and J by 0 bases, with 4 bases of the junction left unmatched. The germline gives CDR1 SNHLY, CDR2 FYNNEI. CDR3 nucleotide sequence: TGTGCCAGCAGTTTGAGACTAGCGGGCTCCTACAATGAGCAGTTCTTC. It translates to CASSLRLAGSYNEQFF.

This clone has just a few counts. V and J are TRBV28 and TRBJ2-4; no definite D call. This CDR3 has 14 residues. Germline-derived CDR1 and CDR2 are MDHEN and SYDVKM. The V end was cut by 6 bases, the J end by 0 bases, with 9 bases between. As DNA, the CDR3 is TGTGCCAGCAGGAACTACGGAGCCAAAAACATTCAGTACTTC. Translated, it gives CASRNYGAKNIQYF.

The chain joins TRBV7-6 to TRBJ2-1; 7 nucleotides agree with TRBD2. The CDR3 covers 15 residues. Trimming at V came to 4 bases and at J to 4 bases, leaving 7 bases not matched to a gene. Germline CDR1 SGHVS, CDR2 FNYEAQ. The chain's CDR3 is CASSYRRERYNEQFF. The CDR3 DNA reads TGTGCCAGCAGCTATAGGCGGGAGCGATACAATGAGCAGTTCTTC.

Written as DNA, the CDR3 is TGTGCCAGCAGCTTAGCGGGAGGGGGGGAGACCCAGTACTTC. It is translated as CASSLAGGGETQYF. The chain combines TRBV7-2 with TRBJ2-5; perhaps TRBD2 as D (7 bases). This CDR3 is 14 amino acids long. Germline V gives CDR1 SGHTA, CDR2 FQGNSA. Trimming removed 0 bases from V and 5 bases from J, with 10 bases in between.

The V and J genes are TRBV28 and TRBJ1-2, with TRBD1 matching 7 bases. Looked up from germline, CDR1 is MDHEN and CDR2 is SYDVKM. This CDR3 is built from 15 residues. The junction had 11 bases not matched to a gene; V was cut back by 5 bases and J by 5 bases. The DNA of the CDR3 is TGTGCCAGCAGTGCCCATACAGGGGACGGATATGGCTACACCTTC. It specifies CASSAHTGDGYGYTF.

The CDR3, as DNA: TGTGCCAGCAGTCCTAATACAGCGAACACTGAAGCTTTCTTT. Protein product: CASSPNTANTEAFF. V and J are TRBV6-5 and TRBJ1-1; D gene uncertain. CDR1 is MNHEY and CDR2 is SVGAGI in the germline V gene. Trimming stripped 5 bases from V and 1 base from J, with 11 bases between. This CDR3 is built from 14 residues.

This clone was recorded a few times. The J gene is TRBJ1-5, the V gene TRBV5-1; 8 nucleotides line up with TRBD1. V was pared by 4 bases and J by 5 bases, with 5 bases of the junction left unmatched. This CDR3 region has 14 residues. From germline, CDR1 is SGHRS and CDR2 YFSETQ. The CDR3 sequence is CASSPGQGHQPQHF. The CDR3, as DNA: TGCGCCAGCAGCCCCGGACAGGGCCATCAGCCCCAGCATTTT.

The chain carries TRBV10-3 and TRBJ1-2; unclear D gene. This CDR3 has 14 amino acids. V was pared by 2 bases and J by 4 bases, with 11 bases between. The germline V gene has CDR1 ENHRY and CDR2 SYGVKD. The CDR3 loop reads CAISERAISYGYTF. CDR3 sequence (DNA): TGTGCCATCAGTGAGCGAGCGATTAGCTATGGCTACACCTTC.